The 25 T cell receptor beta chains given below trace back to one sample, sequenced in a study of T cell responses to AZD1222 COVID-19 vaccine. The assay was immunoSEQ multiplex PCR, and TCRdb's table has in-frame clones only and misses some. The table lists roughly 100,000 clones, around 90% of them singletons. Here the sequenced sample was peripheral blood, taken on day 0 of AZD1222 vaccination. All receptors derive from an adult in good health.

In this sample, this clone turned up once. This sequence joins TRBV6-5 and TRBJ1-1; no clear D gene. The CDR3 has 14 residues. CDR1 and CDR2 (germline): MNHEY, SVGAGI. The V gene lost 2 bases and the J gene lost 0 bases, with 7 bases spanning the gap. CDR3 sequence (DNA): TGTGCCAGCAGTTACCGGTACTTGAACACTGAAGCTTTCTTT. It yields the protein CASSYRYLNTEAFF.

The rearrangement uses TRBV9 and TRBJ2-7; D is undetermined. Per germline, CDR1 SGDLS and CDR2 YYNGEE. The CDR3 extends over 9 amino acids. V lost 6 bases and J lost 5, with 3 bases in between. DNA of the CDR3: TGTGCCAGCATCGACGAGCAGTACTTC. Its translation: CASIDEQYF.

This rearrangement joins TRBV5-1 to TRBJ2-7; D not certain. Germline CDR1 and CDR2: SGHRS and YFSETQ. V was pared by 9 bases and J by 4 bases, with 20 bases between. The CDR3 extends over 14 amino acids. Here the CDR3 DNA reads TGCGCCACATCCCCGGCCCTAGGCCTTTACGAGCAGTACTTC. This translates into CATSPALGLYEQYF.

CDR3 sequence: CSADNRNTEAFF. The CDR3 DNA reads TGCAGCGCGGACAACAGGAACACTGAAGCTTTCTTT. The chain uses TRBV29-1 and TRBJ1-1, with D tentatively TRBD1 (5 bases). This CDR3 is 12 amino acids long. V shed 7 bases and J shed 1 base, with 10 bases lying between them. Germline assignment: CDR1 SQVTM and CDR2 ANQGSEA.

This sequence joins TRBV6-5 and TRBJ1-1, with 7 bases that match TRBD1. The V and J ends lost 2 bases and 3 bases, in that order; junction bases with no gene match: 6. CDR1 MNHEY and CDR2 SVGAGI come from the germline V gene. The CDR3 runs 15 residues. The CDR3 sequence: CASSYTAGTDTEAFF. CDR3 bases: TGTGCCAGCAGTTACACCGCCGGGACAGACACTGAAGCTTTCTTT.

The gene calls are TRBV5-8 and TRBJ1-5; no clear D. CDR1 and CDR2 (germline): SGHTS, YDEGEE. V shed 1 base and J shed 3 bases, with 5 bases lying between them. The CDR3 totals 13 residues. This CDR3 reads CASSLSPNQPQHF. DNA for the CDR3: TGTGCCAGCAGCTTGTCACCCAATCAGCCCCAGCATTTT.

The gene calls are TRBV12-3 or TRBV12-4 and TRBJ2-5; D is unresolved. Between the trimmed V and J ends, which lost 2 bases and 5 bases, there was a span of 6 bases. The CDR3 runs 12 residues. The CDR3 bases are TGTGCCAGCAGTTTATTAGGGGAGACCCAGTACTTC. This encodes CASSLLGETQYF.

The gene calls are TRBV19 and TRBJ1-1, with D possibly being TRBD1 (5 bases). The CDR3 has 14 amino acids. The germline V and J ends were trimmed by 3 bases and 4 bases, with 12 bases remaining between them. Looked up from germline, CDR1 is LNHDA and CDR2 is SQIVND (reference sequence). DNA for the CDR3: TGTGCCAGTAGTATGCAGGGAGAGAGCACTGAAGCTTTCTTT. It specifies CASSMQGESTEAFF. Full variable domain (outside the CDR3, taken from reference TRBV19 and TRBJ1-1): DGGITQSPKYLFRKEGQNVTLSCEQNLNHDAMYWYRQDPGQGLRLIYYSQIVNDFQKGDIAEGYSVSREKKESFPLTVTSAQKNPTAFYLCASSMQGESTEAFFGQGTRLTVV.

The V gene is TRBV7-3, the J gene TRBJ2-7; 7 nucleotides agree with TRBD2. The germline CDR1 and CDR2 sequences are SGHTA and FQGTGA. There are 15 residues in the CDR3. V lost 2 bases, J lost 3 bases, and 7 bases stayed unmatched. The DNA of the CDR3 is TGTGCCAGCAGCTTATATGGTGGGGGGGACTACGAGCAGTACTTC. It codes for CASSLYGGGDYEQYF.

The rearrangement joins TRBV5-5 to TRBJ2-1; the D gene is possibly TRBD1 (6 bases). Trimming left V 2 bases short and J 7 bases short, with 22 bases between. Germline V gene data show CDR1 as SGHKS and CDR2 as YYEKEE (reference sequence). This CDR3 has 17 residues. This CDR3 reads CASSLFRFQGFSNEQFF. The CDR3 DNA reads TGTGCCAGCAGCTTATTCCGATTTCAGGGGTTCAGTAATGAGCAGTTCTTC. The full variable domain, in which reference TRBV5-5 and TRBJ2-1 provide the parts outside the CDR3, is DAGVTQSPTHLIKTRGQQVTLRCSPISGHKSVSWYQQVLGQGPQFIFQYYEKEERGRGNFPDRFSARQFPNYSSELNVNALLLGDSALYLCASSLFRFQGFSNEQFFGPGTRLTVL.

The CDR3 loop reads CASQISPTGTPYGYTF. CDR3 DNA: TGTGCCAGCCAAATTTCTCCAACAGGGACACCCTATGGCTACACCTTC. The chain has TRBV19 and TRBJ1-2; weak D call: TRBD1 (6 bases). Per germline, CDR1 LNHDA and CDR2 SQIVND (reference sequence). Trimming shortened V by 9 bases and J by 4 bases, and 24 bases separated the two germline ends. The CDR3 sequence is 16 residues long. The whole variable domain, filled in from reference TRBV19 and TRBJ1-2, reads DGGITQSPKYLFRKEGQNVTLSCEQNLNHDAMYWYRQDPGQGLRLIYYSQIVNDFQKGDIAEGYSVSREKKESFPLTVTSAQKNPTAFYLCASQISPTGTPYGYTFGSGTRLTVV.

The chain links TRBV9 to TRBJ1-2, with D tentatively TRBD1 (5 bases). Trimming removed 5 bases at V and 7 bases at J, with 15 bases between. Germline-derived CDR1 and CDR2 are SGDLS and YYNGEE. This CDR3 has 13 residues. CDR3 sequence: CASRSQDMGGYTF. CDR3 nucleotide sequence: TGTGCCAGCAGGTCCCAGGACATGGGTGGCTACACCTTC.

This clone was observed once. The chain couples TRBV7-6 to TRBJ1-1, with TRBD1 matching over 7 bases. Looked up from germline, CDR1 is SGHVS and CDR2 is FNYEAQ. V lost 4 bases, J lost 4 bases, and 6 bases stayed unmatched. The CDR3 runs to 14 residues. The CDR3 sequence is CASSSQGPVTEAFF. DNA of the CDR3: TGTGCCAGCAGCTCACAGGGGCCGGTCACTGAAGCTTTCTTT. Full variable domain (outside the CDR3, taken from reference TRBV7-6 and TRBJ1-1): GAGVSQSPRYKVTKRGQDVALRCDPISGHVSLYWYRQALGQGPEFLTYFNYEAQQDKSGLPNDRFSAERPEGSISTLTIQRTEQRDSAMYRCASSSQGPVTEAFFGQGTRLTVV.

This sequence joins TRBV7-6 and TRBJ2-1; D is undetermined. Germline lookup yields CDR1 SGHVS and CDR2 FNYEAQ. This CDR3 is 14 amino acids long. V lost 4 bases and J 5 bases, leaving 12 bases between the germline ends. The CDR3 DNA reads as TGTGCCAGCAGCTCCGACGGGTTTAACAATGAGCAGTTCTTC. Its translation: CASSSDGFNNEQFF.

This chain links TRBV10-3 with TRBJ1-5; 8 bases are shared with TRBD1. In germline, CDR1 is ENHRY, CDR2 SYGVKD. The CDR3 length is 16 residues. Trimming took 2 bases from V and 5 from J; bases not matched to a gene: 8. The CDR3 here is CAISEADRGQDQPQHF. In DNA form, the CDR3 reads TGTGCCATCAGTGAGGCCGACAGGGGTCAGGATCAGCCCCAGCATTTT.

V usage is TRBV5-1 and J usage is TRBJ1-2; TRBD1 is a possible D gene (6 bases). V dropped 2 bases and J dropped 5 bases, with 19 bases sitting between them. This CDR3 has 16 amino acids. Germline V gene sequence: CDR1 SGHRS, CDR2 YFSETQ. The CDR3 DNA reads TGCGCCAGCAGCTTCTGGACAGACCCCGGCGGTTATGGCTACACCTTC. It encodes CASSFWTDPGGYGYTF. Together with reference TRBV5-1 and TRBJ1-2, the CDR3 gives the full variable domain: KAGVTQTPRYLIKTRGQQVTLSCSPISGHRSVSWYQQTPGQGLQFLFEYFSETQRNKGNFPGRFSGRQFSNSRSEMNVSTLELGDSALYLCASSFWTDPGGYGYTFGSGTRLTVV.

This clone has just one count. The chain has TRBV29-1 and TRBJ2-1; TRBD2 matches 11 bases. V was pared by 3 bases and J by 9 bases, with 10 bases of the junction left unmatched. Germline-derived CDR1 and CDR2 are SQVTM and ANQGSEA. This CDR3 contains 15 residues. The CDR3 DNA reads TGCAGCGTTGAGTCGGGACTAGCGGTCATCGGTGAGCAGTTCTTC. It specifies CSVESGLAVIGEQFF.

Only one count was recorded for this clone. V and J are TRBV21-1 and TRBJ1-4; the D segment call TRBD1 is taken from the table without a DNA check. TRBV21-1 is a documented pseudogene. CDR3 size: 13 residues. CDR3 DNA: TGTGCCAGCAGCACTCCCTGCACAGGGGAACTGTTTTTT. Protein: CASSTPCTGELFF.

V usage is TRBV28 and J usage is TRBJ2-5; the D gene is possibly TRBD2 (5 bases). V was clipped by 6 bases and J by 2 bases, with 13 bases between them. Germline V CDR1 and CDR2: MDHEN, SYDVKM. This CDR3 is 14 amino acids long. The CDR3 loop reads CASSRRRPQETQYF. As DNA, the CDR3 is TGTGCCAGCAGCCGGCGGAGGCCTCAAGAGACCCAGTACTTC.

The CDR3 reads CASSFSGGADGELFF. CDR3 coding DNA: TGTGCCAGCAGCTTTAGCGGGGGGGCCGACGGGGAGCTGTTTTTT. This chain links TRBV5-4 with TRBJ2-2, with 11 bases identical to TRBD2. After removal of 2 bases from V and 7 bases from J, the junction contained 4 bases not matched to a gene. This CDR3 has 15 residues. Germline-derived CDR1 and CDR2 are SGHNT and YYREEE (reference sequence).

The genes are TRBV4-1 and TRBJ2-7; 13 bases are shared with TRBD2. The germline V gene encodes CDR1 MGHRA and CDR2 YSYEKL. With V trimmed by 4 bases and J by 3 bases, 12 bases remained unmatched. This CDR3 has 18 residues. The CDR3, as DNA: TGCGCCAGCAGCCGGACTAGCGGGGGCCCTCCTCCTCTCTACGAGCAGTACTTC. It translates to CASSRTSGGPPPLYEQYF.

This chain links TRBV4-1 with TRBJ2-1; maybe TRBD1 (5 bases). From germline, CDR1 is MGHRA and CDR2 YSYEKL. There are 16 residues in the CDR3. The V end was cut by 4 bases, the J end by 4 bases, with 17 bases between. CDR3 sequence reads: CASSPGLGDSYNEQFF. CDR3 sequence (DNA): TGCGCCAGCAGCCCTGGCCTCGGAGACAGTTACAATGAGCAGTTCTTC.

The J gene is TRBJ1-2, the V gene TRBV6-5, with D perhaps TRBD1 (5 bases). V was clipped by 6 bases and J by 1 base, with 15 bases between them. CDR3 length: 15 amino acids. CDR1 and CDR2 (germline): MNHEY, SVGAGI. In nucleotides, the CDR3 is TGTGCCAGCAGGAGACCAGATGGGGGTAACTATGGCTACACCTTC. Its translation is CASRRPDGGNYGYTF.

V gene TRBV19 combines with J gene TRBJ1-5; D gene uncertain. Trimming took 6 bases from V and 5 from J, leaving 11 bases between them. The CDR3 has 13 residues. Germline V gene sequence: CDR1 LNHDA, CDR2 SQIVND (reference sequence). The CDR3 loop is CASSGKLDQPQHF. In nucleotides, the CDR3 is TGTGCCAGTAGCGGGAAATTGGATCAGCCCCAGCATTTT.

V and J are TRBV30 and TRBJ2-2, with D perhaps matching TRBD2 (5 bases). The V and J ends lost 4 bases and 4 bases respectively, with 7 bases between them. Germline V gives CDR1 GTSNPN, CDR2 SVGIG (reference sequence). The CDR3 is 12 residues long. Written as DNA, the CDR3 is TGTGCCTGGACCGGGGTCACCGGGGAGCTGTTTTTT. Translated, it gives CAWTGVTGELFF.